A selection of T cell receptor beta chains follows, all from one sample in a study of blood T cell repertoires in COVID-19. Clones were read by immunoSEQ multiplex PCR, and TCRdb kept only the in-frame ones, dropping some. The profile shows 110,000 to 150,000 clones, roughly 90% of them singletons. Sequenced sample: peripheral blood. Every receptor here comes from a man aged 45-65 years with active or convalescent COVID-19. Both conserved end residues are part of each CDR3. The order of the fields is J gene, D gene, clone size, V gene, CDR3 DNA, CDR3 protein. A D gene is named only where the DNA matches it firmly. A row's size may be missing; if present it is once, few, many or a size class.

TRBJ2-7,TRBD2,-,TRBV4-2,TGTGCCAGCAGCCTGCAGCGGGAGGGCCTATACGAGCAGTACTTC,CASSLQREGLYEQYF
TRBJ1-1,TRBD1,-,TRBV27,TGTGCCAGCAGTTGGGGGGGACAGGGGAACACTGAAGCTTTCTTT,CASSWGGQGNTEAFF
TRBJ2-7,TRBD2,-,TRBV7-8,TGTGCCAGCAGCTTAGTTTCGGGAGGTGGGACCTACGAGCAGTACTTC,CASSLVSGGGTYEQYF
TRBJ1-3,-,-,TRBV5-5,TGTGCCAGCAGCTTGGACGGTGCCGTCGGCACCATATATTTT,CASSLDGAVGTIYF
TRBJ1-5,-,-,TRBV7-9,TGTGCCAGCAGCTTGGGGGGAACGCGCAATCAGCCCCAGCATTTT,CASSLGGTRNQPQHF
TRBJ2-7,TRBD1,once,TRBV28,TGTGCCAGCAGACCACAGGGGGGAGCCTCCTACGAGCAGTACTTC,CASRPQGGASYEQYF
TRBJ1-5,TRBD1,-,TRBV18,TGTGCCAGCTCACCACAGACAGGGGGCAATCAGCCCCAGCATTTT,CASSPQTGGNQPQHF
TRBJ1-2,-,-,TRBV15,TGTGCCACCAGCAGAGGGACATCGAGCTATGGCTACACCTTC,CATSRGTSSYGYTF
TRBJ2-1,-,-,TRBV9,TGTGCCAGCAGCGTAAGGACAGCCAATGAGCAGTTCTTC,CASSVRTANEQFF
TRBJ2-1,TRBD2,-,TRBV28,TGTGCCAGCAGTTCATCGGGATGGGCGGGAGGCACTAGGAATGAGCAGTTCTTC,CASSSSGWAGGTRNEQFF
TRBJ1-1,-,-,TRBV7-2,TGTGCCAGCAGCACCCGGGAGATTTGGACTGAAGCTTTCTTT,CASSTREIWTEAFF
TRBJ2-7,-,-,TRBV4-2,TGTGCCAGCAGCCAAGCCCAACGAGGGTACGAGCAGTACTTC,CASSQAQRGYEQYF
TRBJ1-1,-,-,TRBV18,TGTGCCAGCTCACCATTTGACACCCTGAACACTGAAGCTTTCTTT,CASSPFDTLNTEAFF
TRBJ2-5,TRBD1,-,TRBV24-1,TGTGCCACCAGTGACCAAGGACAGGGGGCAGGTGAGACCCAGTACTTC,CATSDQGQGAGETQYF
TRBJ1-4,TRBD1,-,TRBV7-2,TGTGCCAGCAGCTTAGCCGGGACAGTGGGTGAAAAACTGTTTTTT,CASSLAGTVGEKLFF
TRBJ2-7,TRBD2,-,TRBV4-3,TGCGCCAGCAGCCAATCCCCCCAACTAGCGGGAGCCTACGAGCAGTACTTC,CASSQSPQLAGAYEQYF
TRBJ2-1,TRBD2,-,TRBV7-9,TGTGCCAGCAGCTTAGATGGACTAGCCTACAATGAGCAGTTCTTC,CASSLDGLAYNEQFF
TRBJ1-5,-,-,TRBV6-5,TGTGCCAGCAGTTACCGAGGAAATCAGCCCCAGCATTTT,CASSYRGNQPQHF
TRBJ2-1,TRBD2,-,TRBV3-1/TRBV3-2,TGTGCCAGCAGAAGCCTAGCGGGAGCAGACAATGAGCAGTTCTTC,CASRSLAGADNEQFF
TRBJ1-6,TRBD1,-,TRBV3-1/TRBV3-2,TGTGCCAGCAGCCCGCAGGGACAGGGGGCCCGTTCACCCCTCCACTTT,CASSPQGQGARSPLHF
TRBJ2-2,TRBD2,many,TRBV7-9,TGTGCCAGCAGCCCCGGACTAGCGGGATACACCGGGGAGCTGTTTTTT,CASSPGLAGYTGELFF
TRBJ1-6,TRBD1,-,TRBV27,TGTGCCAGCAGTTTCCGGACAGGGGGATATAATTCACCCCTCCACTTT,CASSFRTGGYNSPLHF
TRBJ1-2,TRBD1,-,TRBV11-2,TGTGCCAGCAGCTTAAGCTCCGGGACAGGGGGCGAGGTTGGCTACACCTTC,CASSLSSGTGGEVGYTF
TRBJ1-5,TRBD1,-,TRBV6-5,TGTGCCAGCAGTTCGACAGGGTCCAGCAATCAGCCCCAGCATTTT,CASSSTGSSNQPQHF
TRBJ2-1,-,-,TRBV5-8,TGTGCCCACCCCTCGGAGCCTTTCGGGGTCTACAATGAGCAGTTCTTC,CAHPSEPFGVYNEQFF
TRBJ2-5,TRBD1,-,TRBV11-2,TGTGCCAGCAGCTTAGTACAGGGGGCGAAATGGGAGACCCAGTACTTC,CASSLVQGAKWETQYF
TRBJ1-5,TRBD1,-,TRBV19,TGTGCCAGTACCCTAAGGGACAGTAATCAGCCCCAGCATTTT,CASTLRDSNQPQHF
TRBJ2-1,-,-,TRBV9,TGTGCCAGCAGCCCTCCGGGACACGAGCAGTTCTTC,CASSPPGHEQFF
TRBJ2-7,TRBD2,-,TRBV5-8,TGTGCCAGCAGCTCCGGGACTAGCGTGGCCTACGAGCAGTACTTC,CASSSGTSVAYEQYF
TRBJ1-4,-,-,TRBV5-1,TGCGCCAGCAGCTCCGGGAGTACTAATGAAAAACTGTTTTTT,CASSSGSTNEKLFF
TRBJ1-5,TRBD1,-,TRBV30,TGTGCCTGGAGCCGAGGGACAGTTAGCAATCAGCCCCAGCATTTT,CAWSRGTVSNQPQHF
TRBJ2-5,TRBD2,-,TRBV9,TGTGCCAGCAGCGTAGAAAGCGGGGCAGCGACCCAGTACTTC,CASSVESGAATQYF
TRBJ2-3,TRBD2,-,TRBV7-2,TGTGCCAGCAGCTCGGTGGGGACTAGCGGAGGAAATACGCAGTATTTT,CASSSVGTSGGNTQYF
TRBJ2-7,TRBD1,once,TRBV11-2,TGTGCCAGCGGGACAGGGTTCAACTACGAGCAGTACTTC,CASGTGFNYEQYF
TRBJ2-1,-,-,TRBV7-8,TGTGCCAGCAGCCAACTCCCCCGGGAGTTATCCTACAATGAGCAGTTCTTC,CASSQLPRELSYNEQFF
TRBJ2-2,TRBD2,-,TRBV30,TGTGCCTGCCCGCGCGGGAGGGGCGCGAACACCGGGGAGCTGTTTTTT,CACPRGRGANTGELFF
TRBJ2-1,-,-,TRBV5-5,TGTGCCAGCAGCTTGGTCCATGACAGGAGCTCCTACAATGAGCAGTTCTTC,CASSLVHDRSSYNEQFF
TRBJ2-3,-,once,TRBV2,TGTGCCAGCAGTGAGAAGCGGTATACGCAGTATTTT,CASSEKRYTQYF
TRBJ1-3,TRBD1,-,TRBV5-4,TGTGCCAGCAGCTCACCGGGACAGACCTCTGGAAACACCATATATTTT,CASSSPGQTSGNTIYF
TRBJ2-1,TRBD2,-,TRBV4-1,TGCGCCAGCAGGGGACTAGCGGGAGGGCACTATGAGCAGTTCTTC,CASRGLAGGHYEQFF
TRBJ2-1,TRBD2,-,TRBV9,TGTGCCAGCAGCGCAACTCAAGCGGGAGCTGTGAGTGAGCAGTTCTTC,CASSATQAGAVSEQFF
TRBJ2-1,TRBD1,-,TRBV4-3,TGCGCCAGCAGCCAAGAGAGACAGGGATACAATGAGCAGTTCTTC,CASSQERQGYNEQFF
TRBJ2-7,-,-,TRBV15,TGTGCCACCAGCCCTGGAGCCGGAGGGTTCTACGAGCAGTACTTC,CATSPGAGGFYEQYF
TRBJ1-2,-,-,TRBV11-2,TGTGCCAGCAGCTTAGGGAGAGGGGGGGACTATGGCCACACCTTC,CASSLGRGGDYGHTF
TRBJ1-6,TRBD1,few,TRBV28,TGTGCCAGCAGTCTTTACGGGACAGGGCCCTCACCCCTCCACTTT,CASSLYGTGPSPLHF
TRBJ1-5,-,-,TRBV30,TGTGCCTGGAGTAAAGGGGCGGACGGTCAGCCCCAGCATTTT,CAWSKGADGQPQHF
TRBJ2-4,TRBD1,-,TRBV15,TGTGCCACCAGCAGAACTCCGGGGGGACAGGGAGCGAACATTCAGTACTTC,CATSRTPGGQGANIQYF
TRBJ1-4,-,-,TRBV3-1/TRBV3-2,TGTGCCAGCAACTCCAGAGGGAGTAGTGAAAAACTGTTTTTT,CASNSRGSSEKLFF
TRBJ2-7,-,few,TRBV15,TGTGCCACCAGCAGGCGAGCAGGGACCTACGAGCAGTACTTC,CATSRRAGTYEQYF
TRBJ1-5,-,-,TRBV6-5,TGTGCCGTTAAAACAGGTTCCAATCAGCCCCAGCATTTT,CAVKTGSNQPQHF
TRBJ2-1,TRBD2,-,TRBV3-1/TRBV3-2,TGTGCCAGCAGCCAAGAATGGGGGGGGAGCTCCTACAATGAGCAGTTCTTC,CASSQEWGGSSYNEQFF
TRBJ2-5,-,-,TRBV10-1,TGCGCCAGCAGTAAACCATCTAGCGACCTAGGTGGGACCCAGTACTTC,CASSKPSSDLGGTQYF